The rows below give T cell receptor beta chains drawn from one sample of a study of blood T cell repertoires in COVID-19. Libraries were prepared by immunoSEQ multiplex PCR; TCRdb keeps only in-frame clonotypes and omits some of them. The table has 65,000 to 100,000 clones, approximately 90% seen once. The specimen was peripheral blood. The origin of the receptors is a man over 45 with acute or convalescent COVID-19. The CDR3 runs from the conserved cysteine through the conserved F or W. The D gene is left open where the match is weak. Size values are once, few and many counts, or a class for expanded clones, and some rows have none.

D: TRBD1
size: once
V: TRBV13
J: TRBJ2-7
DNA: TGTGCCAGCAGCTTAGGGAGGGGGCTAGGCTACGAGCAGTACTTC
CDR3: CASSLGRGLGYEQYF

D: TRBD1
size: NA
V: TRBV28
J: TRBJ1-2
DNA: TGTGCCAGCAGTTTGGCCTATAACAGGGGGGGCTACACCTTC
CDR3: CASSLAYNRGGYTF

D: NA
size: NA
V: TRBV4-2
J: TRBJ1-2
DNA: TGTGCCAGCAGCCATGCGCTCCGGGACAAGAGGCTCGGCTACACCTTC
CDR3: CASSHALRDKRLGYTF

D: TRBD1
size: NA
V: TRBV7-3
J: TRBJ1-2
DNA: TGTGCCAGCAGCTTAAACCCGACAGGGGGCTATGGCTACACCTTC
CDR3: CASSLNPTGGYGYTF

D: TRBD1
size: NA
V: TRBV19
J: TRBJ2-7
DNA: TGTGCCAGTAGTCCAAGACAGGGGGCTCAGGGCTACGAGCAGTACTTC
CDR3: CASSPRQGAQGYEQYF

D: NA
size: NA
V: TRBV30
J: TRBJ2-7
DNA: TGTGCCTGGAAACAGAAATACGAGCAGTACTTC
CDR3: CAWKQKYEQYF

D: TRBD1
size: NA
V: TRBV2
J: TRBJ1-1
DNA: TGTGCCAGCAGTGAAATTAAGGGGGCTTCGAACACTGAAGCTTTCTTT
CDR3: CASSEIKGASNTEAFF

D: TRBD1
size: NA
V: TRBV3-1/TRBV3-2
J: TRBJ1-2
DNA: TGTGCCAGCACCAACAGGGGGGGCGACGATGGCTACACCTTC
CDR3: CASTNRGGDDGYTF

D: NA
size: NA
V: TRBV9
J: TRBJ1-5
DNA: TGTGCCAGCAGCGTAGGGGGGCTGAGCAATCAGCCCCAGCATTTT
CDR3: CASSVGGLSNQPQHF

D: TRBD1
size: NA
V: TRBV5-1
J: TRBJ2-3
DNA: TGCGCCAGCAGCTCTTATCAGGGGGCCCTCACAGATACGCAGTATTTT
CDR3: CASSSYQGALTDTQYF

D: NA
size: NA
V: TRBV3-1/TRBV3-2
J: TRBJ2-4
DNA: TGTGCCAGCAGCCAAGATGTCCAGGGGACCAAAAACATTCAGTACTTC
CDR3: CASSQDVQGTKNIQYF

D: TRBD2
size: NA
V: TRBV4-1
J: TRBJ2-5
DNA: TGCGCCAGCAGCCCGGCGGGGGACCAAGAGACCCAGTACTTC
CDR3: CASSPAGDQETQYF

D: NA
size: few
V: TRBV7-6
J: TRBJ2-1
DNA: TGTGCCAGCAGCCCGAGGACAGTCAATGAGCAGTTCTTC
CDR3: CASSPRTVNEQFF

D: TRBD2
size: NA
V: TRBV19
J: TRBJ2-7
DNA: TGTGCCAGTAGTATAGATGGGACTAGCGGCTCCTACGAGCAGTACTTC
CDR3: CASSIDGTSGSYEQYF

D: NA
size: NA
V: TRBV18
J: TRBJ2-5
DNA: TGTGCCAGTTCCGCCGGTCGGCAGGGAGAGACCCAGTACTTC
CDR3: CASSAGRQGETQYF

D: TRBD1
size: NA
V: TRBV19
J: TRBJ2-1
DNA: TGTGCCAGTAGTCGACAGGGGGCTTGGGACAATGAGCAGTTCTTC
CDR3: CASSRQGAWDNEQFF

D: NA
size: once
V: TRBV12-3/TRBV12-4
J: TRBJ1-1
DNA: TGTGCCAGCAGCCCCCGCTGGGAGACTGAAGCTTTCTTT
CDR3: CASSPRWETEAFF

D: NA
size: NA
V: TRBV3-1/TRBV3-2
J: TRBJ1-2
DNA: TGTGCCAGCAGATCTACAGGGATTTCTAACTATGGCTACACCTTC
CDR3: CASRSTGISNYGYTF

D: NA
size: few
V: TRBV28
J: TRBJ1-2
DNA: TGTGCCAGCAGTTCAGGACAATACAACTATGGCTACACCTTC
CDR3: CASSSGQYNYGYTF

D: NA
size: once
V: TRBV14
J: TRBJ2-1
DNA: TGTGCCAGCAGCCAAGTACCAGGGGACTACAATGAGCAGTTCTTC
CDR3: CASSQVPGDYNEQFF

D: NA
size: NA
V: TRBV19
J: TRBJ1-3
DNA: TGTGCCAGTAGCCCCTTTCGGCGGCTCTCTGGAAACACCATATATTTT
CDR3: CASSPFRRLSGNTIYF

D: TRBD2
size: NA
V: TRBV11-1
J: TRBJ2-1
DNA: TGTGCCAGCAGTCCTAAAGCGGGGGGTTACAATGAGCAGTTCTTC
CDR3: CASSPKAGGYNEQFF

D: TRBD2
size: NA
V: TRBV3-1/TRBV3-2
J: TRBJ2-2
DNA: TGTGCCAGCAGCCAAGATCACTTCGCGGGACTAGTGAATCCCGGGGAGCTGTTTTTT
CDR3: CASSQDHFAGLVNPGELFF

D: NA
size: NA
V: TRBV11-2
J: TRBJ1-2
DNA: TGTGCCAGCAGCTTCCAAGGGGATGGCTACACCTTC
CDR3: CASSFQGDGYTF